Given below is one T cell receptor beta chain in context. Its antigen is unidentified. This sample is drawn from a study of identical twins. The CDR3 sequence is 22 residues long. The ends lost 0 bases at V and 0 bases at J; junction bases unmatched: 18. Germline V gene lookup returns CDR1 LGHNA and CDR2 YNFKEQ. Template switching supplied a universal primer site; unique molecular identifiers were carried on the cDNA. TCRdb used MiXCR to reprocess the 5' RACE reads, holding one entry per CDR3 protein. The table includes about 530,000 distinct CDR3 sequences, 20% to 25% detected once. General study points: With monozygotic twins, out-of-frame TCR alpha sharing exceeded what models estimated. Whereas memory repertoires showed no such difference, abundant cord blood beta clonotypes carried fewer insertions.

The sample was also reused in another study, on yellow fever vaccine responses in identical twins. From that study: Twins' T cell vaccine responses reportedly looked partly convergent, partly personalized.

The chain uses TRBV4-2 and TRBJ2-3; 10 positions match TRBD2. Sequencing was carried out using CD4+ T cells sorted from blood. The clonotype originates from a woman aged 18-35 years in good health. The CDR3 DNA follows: TGTGCCAGCAGCCAAGATAGGCCCCCGGTGAGGGCTAGCGGGGGAAGCACAGATACGCAGTATTTT. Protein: CASSQDRPPVRASGGSTDTQYF.